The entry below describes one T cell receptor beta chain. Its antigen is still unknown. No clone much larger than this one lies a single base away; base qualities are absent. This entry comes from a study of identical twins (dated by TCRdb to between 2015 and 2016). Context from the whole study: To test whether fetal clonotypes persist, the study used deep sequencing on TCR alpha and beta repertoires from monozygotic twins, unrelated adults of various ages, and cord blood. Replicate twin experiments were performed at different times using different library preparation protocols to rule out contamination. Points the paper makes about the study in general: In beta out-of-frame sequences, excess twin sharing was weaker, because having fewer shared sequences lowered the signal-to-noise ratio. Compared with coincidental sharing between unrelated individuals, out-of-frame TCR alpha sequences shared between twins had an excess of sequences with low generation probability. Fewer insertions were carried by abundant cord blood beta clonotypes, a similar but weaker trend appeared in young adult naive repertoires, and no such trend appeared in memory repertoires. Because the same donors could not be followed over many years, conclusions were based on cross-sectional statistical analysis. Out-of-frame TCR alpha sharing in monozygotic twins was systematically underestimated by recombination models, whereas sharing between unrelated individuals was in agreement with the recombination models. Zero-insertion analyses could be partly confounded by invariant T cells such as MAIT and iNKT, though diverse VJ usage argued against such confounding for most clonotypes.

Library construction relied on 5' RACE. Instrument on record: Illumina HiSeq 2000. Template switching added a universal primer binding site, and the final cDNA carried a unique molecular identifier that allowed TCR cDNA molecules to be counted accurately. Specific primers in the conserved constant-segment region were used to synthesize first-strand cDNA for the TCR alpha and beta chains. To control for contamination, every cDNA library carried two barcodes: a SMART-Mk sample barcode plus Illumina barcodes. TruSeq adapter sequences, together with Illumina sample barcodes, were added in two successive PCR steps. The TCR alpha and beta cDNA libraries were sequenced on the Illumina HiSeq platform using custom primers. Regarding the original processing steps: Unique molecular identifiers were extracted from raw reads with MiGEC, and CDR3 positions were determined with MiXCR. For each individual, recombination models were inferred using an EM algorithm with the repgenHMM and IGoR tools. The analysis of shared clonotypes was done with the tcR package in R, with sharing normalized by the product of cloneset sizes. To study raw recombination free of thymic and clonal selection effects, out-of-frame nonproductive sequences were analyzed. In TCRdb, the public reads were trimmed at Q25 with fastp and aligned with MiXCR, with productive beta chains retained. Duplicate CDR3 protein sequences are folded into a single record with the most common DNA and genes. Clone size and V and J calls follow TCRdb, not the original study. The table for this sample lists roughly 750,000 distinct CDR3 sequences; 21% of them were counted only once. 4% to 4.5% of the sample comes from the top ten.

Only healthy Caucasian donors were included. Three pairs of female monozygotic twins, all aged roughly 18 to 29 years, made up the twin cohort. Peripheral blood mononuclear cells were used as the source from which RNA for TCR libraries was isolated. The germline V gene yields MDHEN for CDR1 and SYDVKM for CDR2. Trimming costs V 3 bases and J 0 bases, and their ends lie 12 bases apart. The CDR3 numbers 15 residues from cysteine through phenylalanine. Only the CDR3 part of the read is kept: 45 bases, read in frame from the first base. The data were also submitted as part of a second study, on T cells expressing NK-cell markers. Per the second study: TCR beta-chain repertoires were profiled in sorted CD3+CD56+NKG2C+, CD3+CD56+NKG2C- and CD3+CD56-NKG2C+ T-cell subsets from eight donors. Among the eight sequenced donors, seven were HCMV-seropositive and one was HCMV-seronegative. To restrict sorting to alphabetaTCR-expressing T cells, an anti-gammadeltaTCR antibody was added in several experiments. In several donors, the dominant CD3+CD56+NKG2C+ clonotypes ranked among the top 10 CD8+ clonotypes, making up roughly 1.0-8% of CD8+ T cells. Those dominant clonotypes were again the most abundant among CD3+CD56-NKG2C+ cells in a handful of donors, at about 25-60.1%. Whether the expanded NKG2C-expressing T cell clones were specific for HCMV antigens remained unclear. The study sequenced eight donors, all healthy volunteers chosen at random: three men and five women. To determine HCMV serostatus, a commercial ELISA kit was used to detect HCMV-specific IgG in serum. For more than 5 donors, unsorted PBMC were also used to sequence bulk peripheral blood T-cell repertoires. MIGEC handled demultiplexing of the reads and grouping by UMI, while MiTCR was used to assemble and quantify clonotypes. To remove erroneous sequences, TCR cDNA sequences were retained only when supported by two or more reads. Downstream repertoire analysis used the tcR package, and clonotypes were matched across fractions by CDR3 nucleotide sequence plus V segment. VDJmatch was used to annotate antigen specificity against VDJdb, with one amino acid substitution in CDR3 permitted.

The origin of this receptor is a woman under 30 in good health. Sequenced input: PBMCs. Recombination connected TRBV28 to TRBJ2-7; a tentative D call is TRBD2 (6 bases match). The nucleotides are TGTGCCAGCAGTTTGGGGGGACTTGTCTCCTACGAGCAGTACTTC. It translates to CASSLGGLVSYEQYF. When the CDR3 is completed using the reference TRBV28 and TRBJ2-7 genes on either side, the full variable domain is DVKVTQSSRYLVKRTGEKVFLECVQDMDHENMFWYRQDPGLGLRLIYFSYDVKMKEKGDIPEGYSVSREKKERFSLILESASTNQTSMYLCASSLGGLVSYEQYFGPGTRLTVT.